The clone carrying this T cell receptor beta chain has just a few counts. Its antigen is currently unknown. The data were obtained in a study of blood T cells in healthy people across ages. Whole-study findings and limits: More naive CD4+ cells and higher diversity marked long-lived donors relative to aged donors. Unsorted PBMCs ruled out conclusive naive versus antigen-experienced comparison.

Alongside a J-beta primer mix, a sample-barcoded 5' primer served in a second PCR lasting roughly 6 to 11 cycles. One entry per CDR3 protein, called by TCRdb with MiXCR from the 5' RACE reads. The sample records approximately 800,000 distinct CDR3 sequences, under 40% being singletons. V lost 6 bases and J lost 6; bases outside the gene matches: 7. The CDR3 covers 13 residues. Germline V lookup: CDR1 GTSNPN, CDR2 SVGIG (reference sequence). Russia was home to the donors, healthy Caucasian individuals aged roughly 6 to 100. Collection of ten milliliters of peripheral blood was performed for each donor.

The specimen was blood. The chain combines TRBV30 with TRBJ2-1; 8 bases line up with TRBD2. The TCR originated in a man aged 18 to 29 in good health. This CDR3 reads CACPGRGGNEQFF. The CDR3 nucleotides read TGTGCCTGCCCCGGTCGGGGGGGCAATGAGCAGTTCTTC. The complete variable domain, with remaining parts taken from reference TRBV30 and TRBJ2-1, reads SQTIHQWPATLVQPVGSPLSLECTVEGTSNPNLYWYRQAAGRGLQLLFYSVGIGQISSEVPQNLSASRPQDRQFILSSKKLLLSDSGFYLCACPGRGGNEQFFGPGTRLTVL.